The 14 T cell receptor beta chains below were found in one sample sequenced in a study of molecular identifiers for immune sequencing clone quantification. TCRdb redid the calling of the PCR reads with MiXCR, one entry per CDR3 protein. The sample carries around 43,000 distinct CDR3 sequences, 19% recorded once. The sample taken for sequencing was naive CD8+ T cells from blood, with Jurkat cell RNA spiked in. Subset described: FACS-sorted CD8+CD4-CCR7+CD45RA+ naive T cells. These receptor sequences come from a human donor in good health. Some libraries in this study had Jurkat cell RNA spiked in.

The chain has TRBV7-2 and TRBJ2-4, with D tentatively TRBD2 (5 bases). Trimming left V 1 base short and J 0 bases short, with 13 bases between. The CDR3 is 17 residues long. CDR1 is SGHTA and CDR2 is FQGNSA in the germline V gene. The CDR3 nucleotides read TGTGCCAGCAGCTTAGGTTCAGCGGCTCTAGCCAAAAACATTCAGTACTTC. It yields the protein CASSLGSAALAKNIQYF.

This clonotype was detected many times. The chain couples TRBV10-3 to TRBJ2-7, with TRBD1 identical over 10 bases. V trimming: 3 bases; J trimming: 5 bases; junction bases outside the gene matches: 7. CDR3 length: 15 amino acids. Germline values: CDR1 ENHRY, CDR2 SYGVKD. CDR3 protein: CAISDSGTGVNEQYF. DNA of the CDR3: TGTGCCATCAGTGACAGCGGGACAGGGGTCAACGAGCAGTACTTC.

The chain has TRBV4-3 and TRBJ2-7; TRBD2 is a possible D gene (6 bases). Per the germline V gene, CDR1 is LGHNA and CDR2 is YSLEER. V shed 3 bases and J shed 6 bases, with 21 bases lying between them. The CDR3 consists of 16 residues. This chain's CDR3 is CASSHSMRRGIFEQYF. Written as DNA, the CDR3 is TGCGCCAGCAGCCACAGCATGCGACGGGGGATATTCGAGCAGTACTTC.

This chain joins TRBV29-1 and TRBJ2-3; D uncertain. Trimming took 3 bases from V and 0 from J, leaving 1 base between them. Per the germline V gene, CDR1 is SQVTM and CDR2 is ANQGSEA. The CDR3 totals 11 residues. The DNA for the CDR3 is TGCAGCGTTGACAGCACAGATACGCAGTATTTT. This gives the protein CSVDSTDTQYF.

The chain is built from TRBV15 and TRBJ2-7; D is uncertain. The germline V and J ends were trimmed by 3 bases and 2 bases, with 8 bases remaining between them. The germline V gene encodes CDR1 LNHNV and CDR2 YYDKDF (reference sequence). The CDR3 contains 13 residues. CDR3 in DNA: TGTGCCACCAGCAGGGAGAGAGCCTACGAGCAGTACTTC. It encodes CATSRERAYEQYF. Based on the CDR3 plus reference TRBV15 and TRBJ2-7, the full variable domain is DAMVIQNPRYQVTQFGKPVTLSCSQTLNHNVMYWYQQKSSQAPKLLFHYYDKDFNNEADTPDNFQSRRPNTSFCFLDIRSPGLGDTAMYLCATSRERAYEQYFGPGTRLTVT.

This clonotype was recorded at least ten times. The CDR3 bases are TGCGCCAGCAGCCCCATAGGACAGGGTAACTATGGCTACACCTTC. Amino acid sequence: CASSPIGQGNYGYTF. The chain couples TRBV4-1 to TRBJ1-2; the match to TRBD1 covers 8 bases. This CDR3 is 15 amino acids long. Germline V gene data show CDR1 as MGHRA and CDR2 as YSYEKL. V shed 4 bases and J 1 base; nucleotides not matched to a gene: 5.

Ten or more counts support this clonotype. The chain joins TRBV3-1 to TRBJ2-7; D remains ambiguous. CDR1 LGHDT and CDR2 YNNKEL come from the germline V gene (reference sequence). The V end lost 2 bases, the J end lost 3 bases, and 5 bases lay between the germline ends. The CDR3 loop spans 12 amino acids. The CDR3 here is CASSQYSYEQYF. DNA for the CDR3: TGTGCCAGCAGCCAATACAGCTACGAGCAGTACTTC.

Ten or more counts support this clonotype. This rearrangement joins TRBV9 to TRBJ2-3; D unresolved. CDR3 length equals 14 residues. Trimming took 0 bases from V and 0 from J, leaving 5 bases between them. Germline V gives CDR1 SGDLS, CDR2 YYNGEE. The CDR3, as DNA: TGTGCCAGCAGCGTAGTGACTAGCACAGATACGCAGTATTTT. Protein sequence: CASSVVTSTDTQYF.

V is TRBV9 and J is TRBJ1-1; 7 bases are shared with TRBD1. The CDR3 covers 16 residues. The germline V gene encodes CDR1 SGDLS and CDR2 YYNGEE. Trimming removed 4 bases from V and 0 bases from J; junction bases left unmatched: 9. This CDR3 is CASSIGGSPMNTEAFF. CDR3 DNA sequence: TGTGCCAGCAGCATAGGGGGCAGCCCGATGAACACTGAAGCTTTCTTT.

This clonotype was detected only a few times. The chain is built from TRBV27 and TRBJ2-7; 10 bases align to TRBD2. Per germline, CDR1 MNHEY and CDR2 SMNVEV (reference sequence). Trimming cost V 0 bases and J 4 bases; bases outside gene matches: 6. The CDR3 covers 16 residues. The CDR3, as DNA: TGTGCCAGCAGTTTATCCCTAGCGGGAGCTGGATACGAGCAGTACTTC. It yields the protein CASSLSLAGAGYEQYF.

The sample holds many counts of this clonotype. The chain joins TRBV29-1 to TRBJ2-7; weak D call: TRBD1 (7 bases). Trimming shortened V by 8 bases and J by 7 bases, and 24 bases separated the two germline ends. The germline CDR1 and CDR2 sequences are SQVTM and ANQGSEA. CDR3 length: 14 residues. CDR3 coding DNA: TGCAGCCAGACGGCGGGGTTTGGGACAGATGAGCAGTACTTC. This codes for CSQTAGFGTDEQYF.

This clonotype was seen many times. The chain employs TRBV10-2 and TRBJ1-2, with D possibly matching TRBD1 (5 bases). The V gene lost 6 bases and the J gene lost 2 bases, with 10 bases spanning the gap. The CDR3 runs 13 residues. CDR1 WSHSY and CDR2 SAAADI come from the germline V gene. In nucleotides, the CDR3 is TGCGCCAGCAGGTCTGACAGAAACTATGGCTACACCTTC. Translated, it gives CASRSDRNYGYTF.

This clonotype was observed at least ten times. The chain is built from TRBV20-1 and TRBJ2-7; the match to TRBD2 covers 7 bases. V gave up 5 bases and J gave up 3 bases; unmatched junction bases: 16. The germline V gene has CDR1 DFQATT and CDR2 SNEGSKA (reference sequence). The CDR3 consists of 16 residues. CDR3 residues: CSAPEYHSSGDYEQYF. For the CDR3, the DNA is TGCAGTGCTCCCGAATACCACTCTAGCGGAGACTACGAGCAGTACTTC.

This clonotype came up many times. This rearrangement joins TRBV2 to TRBJ2-7; perhaps TRBD1 as D (6 bases). The germline V gene encodes CDR1 SNHLY and CDR2 FYNNEI. The CDR3 totals 13 residues. Trimming shortened V by 9 bases and J by 3 bases, and 15 bases separated the two germline ends. The CDR3 protein is CASQGSLDYEQYF. CDR3 DNA: TGTGCCAGTCAGGGGAGCCTTGACTACGAGCAGTACTTC.